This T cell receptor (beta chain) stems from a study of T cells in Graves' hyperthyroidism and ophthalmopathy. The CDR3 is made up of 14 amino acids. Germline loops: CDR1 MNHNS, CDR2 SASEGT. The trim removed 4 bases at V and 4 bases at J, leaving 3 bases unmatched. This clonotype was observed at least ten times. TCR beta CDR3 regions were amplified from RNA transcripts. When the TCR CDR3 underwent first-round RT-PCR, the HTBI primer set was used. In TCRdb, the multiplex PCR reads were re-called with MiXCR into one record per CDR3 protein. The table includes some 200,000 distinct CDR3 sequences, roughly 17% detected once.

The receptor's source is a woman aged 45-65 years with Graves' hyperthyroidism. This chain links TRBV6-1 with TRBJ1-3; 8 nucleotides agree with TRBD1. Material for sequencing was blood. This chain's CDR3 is CASSAGGVGNTIYF. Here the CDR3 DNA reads TGTGCCAGCAGTGCAGGGGGCGTAGGAAACACCATATATTTT.